This record concerns one T cell receptor beta chain sequence. This sample stems from a study of control samples from healthy donors and cancer patients. Germline V gene data show CDR1 as SGHRS and CDR2 as YFSETQ. CDR3 length: 14 residues. V shed 0 bases, J shed 4 bases, and the junction held 3 bases outside the gene matches. Measured with immunoSEQ multiplex PCR; TCRdb has only the in-frame clones, and not every one. Of 150,000 to 200,000 clones listed, nearly 90% were seen once; the top ten hold 1.4%. The chain is built from TRBV5-1 and TRBJ2-7, with 8 nucleotides matching TRBD1. The specimen was blood. The sequence was collected from a woman in her forties or fifties in good health. CDR3 DNA sequence: TGCGCCAGCAGCTTGGAGACAGGGGATTACGAGCAGTACTTC. It encodes CASSLETGDYEQYF.